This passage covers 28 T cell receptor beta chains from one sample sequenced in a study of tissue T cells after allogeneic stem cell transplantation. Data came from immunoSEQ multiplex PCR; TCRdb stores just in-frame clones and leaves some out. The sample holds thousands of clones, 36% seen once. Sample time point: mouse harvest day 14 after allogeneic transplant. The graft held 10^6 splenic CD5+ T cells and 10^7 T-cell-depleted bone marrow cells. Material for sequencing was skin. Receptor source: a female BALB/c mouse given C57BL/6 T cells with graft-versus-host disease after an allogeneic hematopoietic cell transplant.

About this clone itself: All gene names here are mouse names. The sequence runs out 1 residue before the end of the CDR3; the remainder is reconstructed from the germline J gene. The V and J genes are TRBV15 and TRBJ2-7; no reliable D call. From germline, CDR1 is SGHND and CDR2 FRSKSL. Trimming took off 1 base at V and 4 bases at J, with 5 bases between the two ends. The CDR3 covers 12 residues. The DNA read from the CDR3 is TGTGCCAGCAGTTTAGGCAAATATGAACAGTAC. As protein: CASSLGKYEQY. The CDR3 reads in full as CASSLGKYEQYF.

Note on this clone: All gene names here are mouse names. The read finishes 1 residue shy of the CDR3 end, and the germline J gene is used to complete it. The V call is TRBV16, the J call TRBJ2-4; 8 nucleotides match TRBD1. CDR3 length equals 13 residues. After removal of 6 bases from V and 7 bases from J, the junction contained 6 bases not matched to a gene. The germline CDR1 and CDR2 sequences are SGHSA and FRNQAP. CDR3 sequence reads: CASRTGGSDTLYF. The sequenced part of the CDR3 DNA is TGTGCAAGCAGAACAGGGGGGTCTGACACCTTGTAC.

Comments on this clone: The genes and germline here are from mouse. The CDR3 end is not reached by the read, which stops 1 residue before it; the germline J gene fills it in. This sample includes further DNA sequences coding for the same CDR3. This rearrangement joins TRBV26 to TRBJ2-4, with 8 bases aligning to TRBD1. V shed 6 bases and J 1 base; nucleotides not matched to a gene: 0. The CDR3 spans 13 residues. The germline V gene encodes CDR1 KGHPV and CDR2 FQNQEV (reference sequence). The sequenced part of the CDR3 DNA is TGTGCCAGCAGGGGACAGGGTCAAAACACCTTGTAC. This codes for CASRGQGQNTLY. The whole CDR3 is CASRGQGQNTLYF.

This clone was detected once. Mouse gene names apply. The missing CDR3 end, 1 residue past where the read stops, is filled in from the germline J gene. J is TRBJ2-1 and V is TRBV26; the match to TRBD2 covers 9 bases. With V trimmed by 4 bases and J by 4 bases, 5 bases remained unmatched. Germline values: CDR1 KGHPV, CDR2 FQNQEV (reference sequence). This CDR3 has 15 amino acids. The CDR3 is CASSPRDWVYAEQFF. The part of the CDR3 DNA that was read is TGTGCCAGCAGTCCCCGGGACTGGGTTTATGCTGAGCAGTTC.

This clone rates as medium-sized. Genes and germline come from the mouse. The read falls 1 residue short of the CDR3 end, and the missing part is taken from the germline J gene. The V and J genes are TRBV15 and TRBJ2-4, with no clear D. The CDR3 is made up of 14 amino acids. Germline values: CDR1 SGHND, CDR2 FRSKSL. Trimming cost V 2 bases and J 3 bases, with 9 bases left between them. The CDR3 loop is CASSLTGFQNTLYF. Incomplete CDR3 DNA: TGTGCCAGCAGTTTAACCGGGTTCCAAAACACCTTGTAC.

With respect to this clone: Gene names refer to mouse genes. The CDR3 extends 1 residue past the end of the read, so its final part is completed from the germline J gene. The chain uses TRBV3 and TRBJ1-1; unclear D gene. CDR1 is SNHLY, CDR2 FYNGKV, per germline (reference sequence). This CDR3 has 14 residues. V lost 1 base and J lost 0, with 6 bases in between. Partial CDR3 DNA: TGTGCCAGCAGCTTAGGCAGTGCAAACACAGAAGTCTTC. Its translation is CASSLGSANTEVF. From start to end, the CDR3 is CASSLGSANTEVFF.

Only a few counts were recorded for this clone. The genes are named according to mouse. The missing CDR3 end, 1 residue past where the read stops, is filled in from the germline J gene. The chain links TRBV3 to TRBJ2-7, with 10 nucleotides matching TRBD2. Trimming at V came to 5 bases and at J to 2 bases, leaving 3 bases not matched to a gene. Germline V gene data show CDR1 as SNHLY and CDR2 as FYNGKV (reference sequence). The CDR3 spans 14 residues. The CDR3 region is CASSAGTGAYEQYF. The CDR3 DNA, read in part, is TGTGCCAGCAGCGCCGGGACTGGGGCCTATGAACAGTAC.

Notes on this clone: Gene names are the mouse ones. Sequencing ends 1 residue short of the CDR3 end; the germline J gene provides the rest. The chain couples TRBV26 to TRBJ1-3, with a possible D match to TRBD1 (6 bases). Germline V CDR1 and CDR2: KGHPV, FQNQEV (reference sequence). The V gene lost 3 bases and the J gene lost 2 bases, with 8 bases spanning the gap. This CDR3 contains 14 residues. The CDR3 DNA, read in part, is TGTGCCAGCAGTCTCGGGACAACTGGAAATACGCTCTAT. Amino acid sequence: CASSLGTTGNTLY. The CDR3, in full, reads CASSLGTTGNTLYF.

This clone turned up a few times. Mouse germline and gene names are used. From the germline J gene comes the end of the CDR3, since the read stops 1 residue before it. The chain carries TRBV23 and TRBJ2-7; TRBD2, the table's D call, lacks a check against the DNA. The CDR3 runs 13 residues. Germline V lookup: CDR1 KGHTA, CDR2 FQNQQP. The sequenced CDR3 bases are TGCTCCAGCAGTCACGGGGGGCGCTATGAACAGTAC. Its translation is CSSSHGGRYEQY. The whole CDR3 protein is CSSSHGGRYEQYF.

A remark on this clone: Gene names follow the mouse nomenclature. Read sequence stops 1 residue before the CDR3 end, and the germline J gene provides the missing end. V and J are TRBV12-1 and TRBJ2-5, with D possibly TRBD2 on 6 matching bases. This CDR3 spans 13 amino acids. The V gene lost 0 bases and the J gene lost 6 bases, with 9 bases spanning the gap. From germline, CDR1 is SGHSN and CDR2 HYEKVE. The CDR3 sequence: CASSLVGEDTQYF. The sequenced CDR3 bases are TGTGCCAGCTCTCTCGTGGGGGAGGACACCCAGTAC.

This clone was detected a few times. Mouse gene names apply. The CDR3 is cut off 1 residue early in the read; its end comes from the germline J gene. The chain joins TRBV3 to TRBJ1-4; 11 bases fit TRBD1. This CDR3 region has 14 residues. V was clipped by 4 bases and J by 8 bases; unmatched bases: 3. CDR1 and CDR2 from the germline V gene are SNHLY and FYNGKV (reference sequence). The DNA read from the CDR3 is TGTGCCAGCAGCTCCGGGACAGGGGGAGAAAGATTATTT. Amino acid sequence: CASSSGTGGERLF. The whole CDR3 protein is CASSSGTGGERLFF.

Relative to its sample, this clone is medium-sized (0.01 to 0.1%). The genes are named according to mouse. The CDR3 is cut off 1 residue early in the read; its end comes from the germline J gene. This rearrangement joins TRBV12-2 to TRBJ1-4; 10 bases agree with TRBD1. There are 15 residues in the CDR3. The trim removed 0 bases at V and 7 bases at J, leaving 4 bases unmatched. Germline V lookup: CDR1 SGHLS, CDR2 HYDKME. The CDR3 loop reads CASSLETGGGERLFF. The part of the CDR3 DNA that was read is TGTGCCAGCTCTCTCGAGACAGGGGGCGGCGAAAGATTATTT.

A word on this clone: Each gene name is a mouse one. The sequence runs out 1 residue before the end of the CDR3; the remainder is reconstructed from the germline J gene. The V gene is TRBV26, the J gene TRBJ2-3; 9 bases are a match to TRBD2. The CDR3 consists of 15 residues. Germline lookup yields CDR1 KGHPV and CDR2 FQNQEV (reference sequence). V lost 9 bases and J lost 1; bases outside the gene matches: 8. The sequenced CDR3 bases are TGTGCCAGTAGACTGGGGGCTTGGGGTGCAGAAACGCTGTAT. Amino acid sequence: CASRLGAWGAETLY. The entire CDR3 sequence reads CASRLGAWGAETLYF.

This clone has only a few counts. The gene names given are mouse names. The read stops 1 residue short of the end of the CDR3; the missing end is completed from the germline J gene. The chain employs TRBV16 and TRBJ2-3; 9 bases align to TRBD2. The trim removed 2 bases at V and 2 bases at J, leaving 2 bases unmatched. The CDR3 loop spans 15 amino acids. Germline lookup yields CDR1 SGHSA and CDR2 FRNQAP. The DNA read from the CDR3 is TGTGCAAGCAGCTTAATGGGGGGGCATGCAGAAACGCTGTAT. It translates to CASSLMGGHAETLY. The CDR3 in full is CASSLMGGHAETLYF.

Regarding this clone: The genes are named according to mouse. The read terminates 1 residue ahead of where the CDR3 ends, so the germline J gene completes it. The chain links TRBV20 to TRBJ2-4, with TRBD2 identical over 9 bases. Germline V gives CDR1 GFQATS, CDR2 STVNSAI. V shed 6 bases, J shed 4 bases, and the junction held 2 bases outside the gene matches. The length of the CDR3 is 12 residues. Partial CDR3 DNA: TGTGGTGCCCGGGACTGGGAAAACACCTTGTAC. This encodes CGARDWENTLY. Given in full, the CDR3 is CGARDWENTLYF. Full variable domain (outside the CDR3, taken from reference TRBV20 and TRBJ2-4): GALVYQYPRRTICKSGTSMRMECQAVGFQATSVAWYRQSPQKTFELIALSTVNSAIKYEQNFTQEKFPISHPNLSFSSMTVLNAYLEDRGLYLCGARDWENTLYFGAGTRLSVL.

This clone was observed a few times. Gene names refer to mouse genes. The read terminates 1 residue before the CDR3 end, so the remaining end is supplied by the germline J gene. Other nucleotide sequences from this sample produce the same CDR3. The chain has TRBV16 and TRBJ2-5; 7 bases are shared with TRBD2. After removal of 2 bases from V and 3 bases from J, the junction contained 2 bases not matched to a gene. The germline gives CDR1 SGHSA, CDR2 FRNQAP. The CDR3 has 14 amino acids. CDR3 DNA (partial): TGTGCAAGCAGCTTAACGGGGGGGCAAGACACCCAGTAC. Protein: CASSLTGGQDTQY. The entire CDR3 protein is CASSLTGGQDTQYF.

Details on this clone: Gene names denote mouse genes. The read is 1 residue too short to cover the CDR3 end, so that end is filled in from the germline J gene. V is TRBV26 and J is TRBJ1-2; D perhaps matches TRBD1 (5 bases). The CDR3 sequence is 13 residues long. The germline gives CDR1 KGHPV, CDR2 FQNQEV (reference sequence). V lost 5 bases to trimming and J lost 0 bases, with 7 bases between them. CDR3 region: CASSGQANSDYTF. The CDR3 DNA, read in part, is TGTGCCAGCAGTGGACAAGCAAACTCCGACTACACC.

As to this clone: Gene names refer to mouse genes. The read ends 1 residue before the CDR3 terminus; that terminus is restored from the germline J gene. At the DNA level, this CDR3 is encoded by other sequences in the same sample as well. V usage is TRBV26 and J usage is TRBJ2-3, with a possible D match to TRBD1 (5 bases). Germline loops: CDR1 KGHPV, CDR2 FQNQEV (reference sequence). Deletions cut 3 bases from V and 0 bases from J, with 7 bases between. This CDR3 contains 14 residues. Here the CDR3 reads CASSLGHSAETLYF. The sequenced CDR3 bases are TGTGCCAGCAGTCTCGGACACAGTGCAGAAACGCTGTAT.

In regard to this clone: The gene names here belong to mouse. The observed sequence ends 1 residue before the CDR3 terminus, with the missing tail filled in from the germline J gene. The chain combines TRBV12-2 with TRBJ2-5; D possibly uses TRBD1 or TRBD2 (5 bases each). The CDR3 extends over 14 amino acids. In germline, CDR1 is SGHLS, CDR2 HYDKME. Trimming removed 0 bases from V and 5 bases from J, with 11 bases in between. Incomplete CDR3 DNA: TGTGCCAGCTCTCTCGACCCAGGGACAGACACCCAGTAC. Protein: CASSLDPGTDTQY. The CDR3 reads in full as CASSLDPGTDTQYF.

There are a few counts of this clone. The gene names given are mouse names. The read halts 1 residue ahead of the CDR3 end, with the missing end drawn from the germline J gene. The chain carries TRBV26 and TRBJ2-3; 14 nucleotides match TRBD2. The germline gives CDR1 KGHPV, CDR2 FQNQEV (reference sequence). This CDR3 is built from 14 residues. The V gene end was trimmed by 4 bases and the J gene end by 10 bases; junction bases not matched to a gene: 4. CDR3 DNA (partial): TGTGCCAGCAGTCCCCGGGACTGGGGGGGCGCGCTGTAT. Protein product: CASSPRDWGGALY. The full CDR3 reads CASSPRDWGGALYF.

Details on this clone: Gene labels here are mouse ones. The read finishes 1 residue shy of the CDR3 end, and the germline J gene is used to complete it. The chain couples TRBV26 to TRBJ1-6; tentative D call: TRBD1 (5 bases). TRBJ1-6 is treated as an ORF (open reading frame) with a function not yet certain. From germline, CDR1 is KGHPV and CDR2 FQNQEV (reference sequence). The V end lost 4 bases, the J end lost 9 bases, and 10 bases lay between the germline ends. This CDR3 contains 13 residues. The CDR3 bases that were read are TGTGCCAGCAGTCCGGGCAGGGCTTCGCCCCTCTAC. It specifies CASSPGRASPLY. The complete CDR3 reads CASSPGRASPLYF.

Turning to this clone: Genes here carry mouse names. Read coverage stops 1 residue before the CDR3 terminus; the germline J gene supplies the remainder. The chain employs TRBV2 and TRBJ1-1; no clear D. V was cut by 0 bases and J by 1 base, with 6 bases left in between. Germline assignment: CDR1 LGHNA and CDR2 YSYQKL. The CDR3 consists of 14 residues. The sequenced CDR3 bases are TGTGCCAGCAGCCAAGATGGCTTAAACACAGAAGTCTTC. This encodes CASSQDGLNTEVF. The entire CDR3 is CASSQDGLNTEVFF.

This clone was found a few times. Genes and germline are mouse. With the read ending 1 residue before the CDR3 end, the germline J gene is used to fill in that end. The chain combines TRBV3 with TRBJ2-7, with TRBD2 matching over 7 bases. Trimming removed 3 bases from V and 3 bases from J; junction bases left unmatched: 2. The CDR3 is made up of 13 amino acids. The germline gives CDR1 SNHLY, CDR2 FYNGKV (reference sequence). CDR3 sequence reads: CASSFRLGYEQYF. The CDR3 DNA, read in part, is TGTGCCAGCAGCTTCCGACTGGGCTATGAACAGTAC. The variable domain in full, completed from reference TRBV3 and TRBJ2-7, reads GPKVLQIPSHQIIDMGQMVTLNCDPVSNHLYFYWYKQILGQQMEFLVNFYNGKVMEKSKLFKDQFSVERPDGSYFTLKIQPTALEDSAVYFCASSFRLGYEQYFGPGTRLTVL.

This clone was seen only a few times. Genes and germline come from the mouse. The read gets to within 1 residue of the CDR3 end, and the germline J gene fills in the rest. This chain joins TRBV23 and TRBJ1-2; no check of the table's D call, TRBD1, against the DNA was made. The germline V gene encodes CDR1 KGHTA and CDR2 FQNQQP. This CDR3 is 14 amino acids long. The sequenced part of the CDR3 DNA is TGCTCCAGCAGTCAATCCAGGGGGCACTCCGACTACACC. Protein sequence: CSSSQSRGHSDYT. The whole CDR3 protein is CSSSQSRGHSDYTF.

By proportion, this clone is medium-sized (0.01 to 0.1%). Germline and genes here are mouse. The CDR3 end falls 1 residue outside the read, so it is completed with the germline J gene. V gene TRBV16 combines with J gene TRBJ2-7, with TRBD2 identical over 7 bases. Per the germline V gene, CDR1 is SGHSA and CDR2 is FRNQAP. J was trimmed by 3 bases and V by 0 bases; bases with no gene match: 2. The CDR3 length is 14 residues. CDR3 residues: CASSLEGGDYEQYF. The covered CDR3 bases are TGTGCAAGCAGCTTAGAGGGGGGGGACTATGAACAGTAC. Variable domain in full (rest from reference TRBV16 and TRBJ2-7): NAGVIQTPRHKVTGKGQEATLWCEPISGHSAVFWYRQTIVQGLEFLTYFRNQAPIDDSGMPKERFSAQMPNQSHSTLKIQSTQPQDSAVYLCASSLEGGDYEQYFGPGTRLTVL.

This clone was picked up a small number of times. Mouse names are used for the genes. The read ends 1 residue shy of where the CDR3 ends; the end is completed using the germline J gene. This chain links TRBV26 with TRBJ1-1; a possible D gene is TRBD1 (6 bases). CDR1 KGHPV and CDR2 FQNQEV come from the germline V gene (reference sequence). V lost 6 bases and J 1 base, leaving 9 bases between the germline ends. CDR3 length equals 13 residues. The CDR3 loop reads CASRRDKNTEVFF. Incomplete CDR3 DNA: TGTGCCAGCAGACGGGACAAAAACACAGAAGTCTTC.

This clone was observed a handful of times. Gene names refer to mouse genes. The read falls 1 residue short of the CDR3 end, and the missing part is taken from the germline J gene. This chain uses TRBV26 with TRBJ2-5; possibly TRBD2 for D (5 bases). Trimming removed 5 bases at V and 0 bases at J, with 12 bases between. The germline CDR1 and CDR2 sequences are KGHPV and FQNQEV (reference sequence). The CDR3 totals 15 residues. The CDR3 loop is CASSLLLVNQDTQYF. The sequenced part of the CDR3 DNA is TGTGCCAGCAGTTTACTACTGGTTAACCAAGACACCCAGTAC.

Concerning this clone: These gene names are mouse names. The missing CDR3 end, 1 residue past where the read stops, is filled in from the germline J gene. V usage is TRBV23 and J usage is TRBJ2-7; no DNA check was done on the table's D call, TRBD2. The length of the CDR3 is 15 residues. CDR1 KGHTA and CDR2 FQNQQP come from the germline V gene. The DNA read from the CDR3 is TGCTCCAGCAGTCATGCGACTGGGGGCGACTATGAACAGTAC. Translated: CSSSHATGGDYEQY. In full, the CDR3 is CSSSHATGGDYEQYF.